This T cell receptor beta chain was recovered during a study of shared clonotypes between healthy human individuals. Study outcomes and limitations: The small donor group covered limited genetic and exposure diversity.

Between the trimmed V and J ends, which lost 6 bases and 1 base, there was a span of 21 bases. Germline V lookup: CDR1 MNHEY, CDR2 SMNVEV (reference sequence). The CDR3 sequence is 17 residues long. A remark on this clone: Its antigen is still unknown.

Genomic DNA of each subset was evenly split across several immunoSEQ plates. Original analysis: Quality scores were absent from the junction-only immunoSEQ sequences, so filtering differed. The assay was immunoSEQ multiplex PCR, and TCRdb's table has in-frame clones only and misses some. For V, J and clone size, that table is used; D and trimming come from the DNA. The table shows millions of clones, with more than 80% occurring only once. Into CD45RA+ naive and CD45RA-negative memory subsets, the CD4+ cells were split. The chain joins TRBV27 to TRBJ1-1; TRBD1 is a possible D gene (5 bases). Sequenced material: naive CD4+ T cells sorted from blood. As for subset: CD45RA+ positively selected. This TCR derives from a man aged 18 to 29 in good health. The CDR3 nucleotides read TGTGCCAGCAGAATTATCCGACGGGGCAGGGCGAACACTGAAGCTTTCTTT. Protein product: CASRIIRRGRANTEAFF.